Included here is one T cell receptor beta chain sequence, with context. Sequence at one end of the junction differs from germline and may be a read error. CDR3 length: 19 residues. Germline-derived CDR1 and CDR2 are ENHRY and SYGVKD. This sample was taken from a study of spatial heterogeneity in lung cancer. The overall study: The donor population consisted of some 67 patients with untreated, early-stage non-small cell lung cancer.

Time point denoted: blood at routine non-recurrence follow-up after resection. Whole RNA was taken from tumor, nontumor lung or frozen PBMC; it was then sequenced unsorted. Each TCR cDNA molecule bore a unique molecular identifier. TCRdb re-called the 5' RACE reads with MiXCR, one entry per CDR3 protein. The sample carries about 120,000 distinct CDR3 sequences, approximately 12% recorded once. The sequencing here drew on PBMCs, taken at follow-up. The receptor's source is a male donor with early-stage non-small cell lung cancer. The chain has TRBV10-3 and TRBJ2-1, with 10 bases that match TRBD2. CDR3 coding DNA: TGTGCCATCAGTGAGTCGCTAGGCACTCTAGCGGGGGATAACAAAGAGCAGTTCTTC. Amino acid sequence: CAISESLGTLAGDNKEQFF.